This TCR beta chain was sequenced during a study of memory CD4+ T cells and cytomegalovirus serostatus. Looking at the study overall: Of the healthy Belgian adults, 9 were CMV seropositive and around 22 seronegative. Study-level results: Repertoires predicted CMV serostatus with median bootstrapped AUC of 0.95. Each of approximately 73 CMV-associated TCRbeta sequences occurred in one to five individuals. The CMV-associated TCR signature appears largely within the CD4+ memory repertoire.

Germline values: CDR1 LNHDA, CDR2 SQIVND (reference sequence). CDR3 length: 13 amino acids. V was clipped by 4 bases and J by 10 bases, with 14 bases between them. Single viable CD3+CD4+CD8-CD45RO+ cells were sorted as the memory CD4+ T cells. The count of this clone is one. Its antigen is not identified. Assay used: immunoSEQ multiplex PCR; TCRdb lists only in-frame clones, some missing. This table holds roughly 76,000 clones, about 73% found once. This rearrangement joins TRBV19 to TRBJ2-4, with D possibly matching TRBD1 (6 bases). The specimen sequenced was memory CD4+ T cells from blood. This TCR derives from an adult in good health and CMV-seropositive. CDR3 in DNA: TGTGCCAGTAGTACAAGACAGGTTTTAATTCAGTACTTC. Its protein product is CASSTRQVLIQYF.